Following are 9 T cell receptor beta chains from one sample sequenced in a study of human T cells and chemical hapten exposure. TCRdb called the RACE reads again in MiXCR, with one record for every CDR3 protein. This sample has some 110,000 distinct CDR3 sequences; 9% to 13% occur once, and the top ten carry more than 1.3%. Described time point: patch test 1, 2 weeks after DPC sensitization. Treatment described: therapeutic diphenylcyclopropenone sensitization with weekly scalp DPC. Sequences were derived from whole blood, sampled in connection with sensitization to the hapten diphenylcyclopropenone (DPC). The source of these receptors is a woman between 50 and 59 years old with alopecia areata. Some clones in this sample may be carry-over from other donors' samples.

The CDR3 DNA follows: TGTGCCAGCAGCAGGGGGCGCGAGCAGTACTTC. It codes for CASSRGREQYF. The V gene is TRBV3-1, the J gene TRBJ2-7, with 7 bases identical to TRBD1. Unmatched junction bases numbered 1, after V lost 5 bases and J lost 6 bases. The CDR3 consists of 11 residues. CDR1 and CDR2 from the germline V gene are LGHDT and YNNKEL (reference sequence).

On this clonotype: The junction shows a germline mismatch at one end, possibly a read error. The rearrangement links TRBV5-1 to TRBJ1-4; 7 nucleotides match TRBD1. Germline V gives CDR1 SGHRS, CDR2 YFSETQ. This CDR3 region has 13 residues. Written as DNA, the CDR3 is TGCGCCAGCAGCTTGGAGGTCGGTGACAGGGTGGTTTTT. The encoded protein is CASSLEVGDRVVF. Together with reference TRBV5-1 and TRBJ1-4, the CDR3 gives the full variable domain: KAGVTQTPRYLIKTRGQQVTLSCSPISGHRSVSWYQQTPGQGLQFLFEYFSETQRNKGNFPGRFSGRQFSNSRSEMNVSTLELGDSALYLCASSLEVGDRVVFGSGTQLSVL.

The DNA of the CDR3 is TGCGCCAGCAGCCAATCCGGGACCACCTCTGGGGCCAACGTCCTGACTTTC. Its translation: CASSQSGTTSGANVLTF. The rearrangement links TRBV4-1 to TRBJ2-6; D is possibly TRBD1 or TRBD2 (5 bases each). The germline V gene encodes CDR1 MGHRA and CDR2 YSYEKL. The germline V and J ends were trimmed by 2 bases and 0 bases, with 11 bases remaining between them. The CDR3 runs to 17 residues.

This chain links TRBV12-3 or TRBV12-4 with TRBJ2-6; D may be TRBD1 (5 bases). The V and J ends lost 10 bases and 4 bases respectively, with 8 bases between them. The CDR3 has 12 amino acids. Written as DNA, the CDR3 is TGTGCCACCCGGACAGGGGCCAACGTCCTGACTTTC. Protein product: CATRTGANVLTF.

The gene calls are TRBV2 and TRBJ2-3; D is undetermined. The germline CDR1 and CDR2 sequences are SNHLY and FYNNEI. This CDR3 contains 11 residues. V lost 6 bases, J lost 4 bases, and 5 bases lay in between. For the CDR3, the DNA is TGTGCCAGCAGGGGTTCAGATACGCAGTATTTT. Translation: CASRGSDTQYF.

This clonotype was counted many times. The V and J genes are TRBV28 and TRBJ2-7, with a possible D match to TRBD1 (5 bases). V was pared by 2 bases and J by 2 bases, with 16 bases between. The germline CDR1 and CDR2 sequences are MDHEN and SYDVKM. The CDR3 is made up of 16 amino acids. Here the CDR3 DNA reads TGTGCCAGCAGTTTACCAGGGCCCATTAATACCTACGAGCAGTACTTC. It yields the protein CASSLPGPINTYEQYF.

This clonotype occurred many times. This sequence joins TRBV28 and TRBJ2-3; the match to TRBD1 covers 9 bases. CDR1 and CDR2 (germline): MDHEN, SYDVKM. The J segment lost 4 bases and the V segment lost 5 bases, leaving 13 bases of the junction unmatched. This CDR3 has 17 residues. CDR3 DNA: TGTGCCAGCAGTCGGGACAGGGCTTTTCAGTGGGCAGATACGCAGTATTTT. This translates into CASSRDRAFQWADTQYF. The full variable domain, completed using reference TRBV28 and TRBJ2-3, is DVKVTQSSRYLVKRTGEKVFLECVQDMDHENMFWYRQDPGLGLRLIYFSYDVKMKEKGDIPEGYSVSREKKERFSLILESASTNQTSMYLCASSRDRAFQWADTQYFGPGTRLTVL.

V and J are TRBV28 and TRBJ1-2, with 8 bases fitting TRBD1. Germline V gene sequence: CDR1 MDHEN, CDR2 SYDVKM. This CDR3 spans 13 amino acids. J gave up 5 bases and V 5 bases, and 4 bases lay outside the gene matches. CDR3 DNA sequence: TGTGCCAGCAGTGTACGACAGGGGTATGGCTACACCTTC. It encodes CASSVRQGYGYTF.

This clonotype was detected many times. The chain combines TRBV18 with TRBJ1-1, with a possible D match to TRBD1 (5 bases). Trimming took off 0 bases at V and 1 base at J, with 9 bases between the two ends. CDR3 length equals 15 residues. Germline V CDR1 and CDR2: KGHSH, LQKENI. The CDR3 nucleotides are TGTGCCAGCTCACCACCGCTGGGGGAGAACACTGAAGCTTTCTTT. It encodes CASSPPLGENTEAFF.